This entry lists 24 T cell receptor beta chains sequenced from one sample in a study of shared clonotypes between healthy human individuals. The protocol was immunoSEQ multiplex PCR, while the TCRdb copy is restricted to in-frame clones and leaves out a portion. The sample lists some 630,000 clones; approximately 96% were seen once. Naive CD8 cells lacked CD45RO and underwent positive selection for CCR7, leaving out terminally differentiated effector memory CD45RA+ cells. Source material: naive CD8+ T cells sorted from blood. The receptors were sampled from a woman aged 30 to 39 in good health.

The gene calls are TRBV7-9 and TRBJ2-7, with 11 bases aligning to TRBD2. This CDR3 has 16 amino acids. The germline V gene encodes CDR1 SEHNR and CDR2 FQNEAQ (reference sequence). The V gene end was trimmed by 7 bases and the J gene end by 4 bases; junction bases not matched to a gene: 12. CDR3 nucleotides: TGTGCCAGCACCCCCTCTACTAGCGGGAGTCAGTACGAGCAGTACTTC. It translates to CASTPSTSGSQYEQYF.

The V and J genes are TRBV7-9 and TRBJ2-3; 7 positions agree with TRBD1. CDR3 length: 14 residues. From germline, CDR1 is SEHNR and CDR2 FQNEAQ (reference sequence). V trimming: 3 bases; J trimming: 7 bases; junction bases outside the gene matches: 7. The CDR3, as DNA: TGTGCCAGCAGCTTGGAACAGGGGCCGTATACGCAGTATTTT. It encodes CASSLEQGPYTQYF.

J is TRBJ2-5 and V is TRBV27, with D possibly TRBD2 on 6 matching bases. The tail of the sequence fits TRBJ2-7 better, so the J call may be wrong. CDR1 and CDR2 (germline): MNHEY, SMNVEV (reference sequence). This CDR3 has 16 amino acids. DNA for the CDR3: TGTGCCAGCAGTTTTTCGGGGAGCGGGCCAACCATCGAGCAGTACTTC. The encoded protein is CASSFSGSGPTIEQYF.

The CDR3 loop is CASRSTAEAFF. In nucleotides, the CDR3 is TGTGCCAGTAGGTCGACTGCTGAAGCTTTCTTT. This chain uses TRBV19 with TRBJ1-1; D uncertain. This CDR3 region has 11 residues. Germline assignment: CDR1 LNHDA and CDR2 SQIVND (reference sequence). Trimming shortened V by 6 bases and J by 6 bases, and 8 bases separated the two germline ends.

This chain uses TRBV11-2 with TRBJ2-5, with TRBD2 matching 9 bases. The CDR3 runs to 18 residues. The germline V gene has CDR1 SGHAT and CDR2 FQNNGV. V lost 4 bases and J lost 1; bases outside the gene matches: 13. The CDR3 here is CASSSEFDSGRPQETQYF. CDR3 DNA sequence: TGTGCCAGCAGCTCCGAATTCGACAGCGGGAGGCCCCAAGAGACCCAGTACTTC.

This chain joins TRBV19 and TRBJ2-7, with D tentatively TRBD1 (6 bases). CDR3 length: 15 amino acids. Germline assignment: CDR1 LNHDA and CDR2 SQIVND (reference sequence). Trimming shortened V by 1 base and J by 7 bases, and 17 bases separated the two germline ends. The CDR3 DNA follows: TGTGCCAGTAGTATAGGTCAGGGGACCGCTCGGGAGCAGTACTTC. It is translated as CASSIGQGTAREQYF.

For this clone: The sample holds other DNA sequences that translate to the same CDR3. The rearrangement links TRBV27 to TRBJ2-7; 8 nucleotides match TRBD2. The trim removed 5 bases at V and 0 bases at J, leaving 3 bases unmatched. CDR1 and CDR2 from the germline V gene are MNHEY and SMNVEV (reference sequence). This CDR3 has 14 amino acids. The CDR3 DNA follows: TGTGCCAGCAGTCGTGGACTAGCCTCCTACGAGCAGTACTTC. Translating it yields CASSRGLASYEQYF.

The J gene is TRBJ1-3, the V gene TRBV27; D uncertain. CDR1 and CDR2 (germline): MNHEY, SMNVEV (reference sequence). The ends were cut back, 0 bases at V and 4 bases at J, with 4 bases in the middle. This CDR3 region has 13 residues. The CDR3 DNA sequence: TGTGCCAGCAGTTTATCGAGGGGAAACACCATATATTTT. This translates into CASSLSRGNTIYF.

The chain recombines TRBV7-9 with TRBJ2-7, with TRBD1 identical over 9 bases. V lost 5 bases, J lost 1 base, and 15 bases stayed unmatched. The germline gives CDR1 SEHNR, CDR2 FQNEAQ (reference sequence). The CDR3 consists of 18 residues. As DNA, the CDR3 is TGTGCCAGCAGCCCTAGTCTCAGCCGGGGACAGGGTTCCTACGAGCAGTACTTC. Amino acid sequence: CASSPSLSRGQGSYEQYF.

The chain carries TRBV7-9 and TRBJ1-4; TRBD1 matches at 8 bases. Trimming took 5 bases from V and 1 from J; bases not matched to a gene: 9. The CDR3 consists of 17 residues. Germline V gene data show CDR1 as SEHNR and CDR2 as FQNEAQ (reference sequence). CDR3 coding DNA: TGTGCCAGCAGCAAGGGTCAGGGGGCAATAACTAATGAAAAACTGTTTTTT. Translated: CASSKGQGAITNEKLFF. The entire variable domain, with the rest obtained from reference TRBV7-9 and TRBJ1-4, is as follows: DTGVSQNPRHKITKRGQNVTFRCDPISEHNRLYWYRQTLGQGPEFLTYFQNEAQLEKSRLLSDRFSAERPKGSFSTLEIQRTEQGDSAMYLCASSKGQGAITNEKLFFGSGTQLSVL.

The rearrangement links TRBV6-1 to TRBJ2-3; the D is unclear. V shed 3 bases and J shed 1 base, with 8 bases lying between them. Germline CDR1 is MNHNS and CDR2 is SASEGT. This CDR3 region has 14 residues. This chain's CDR3 is CASSDLIGTDTQYF. CDR3 DNA: TGTGCCAGCAGTGACTTAATTGGCACAGATACGCAGTATTTT.

The V and J genes are TRBV29-1 and TRBJ1-1; D gene uncertain. V gave up 7 bases and J gave up 4 bases, with 7 bases separating them. This CDR3 is built from 10 residues. The germline V gene has CDR1 SQVTM and CDR2 ANQGSEA. The CDR3 DNA sequence: TGCAGCGCCTGGGGCACTGAAGCTTTCTTT. This translates into CSAWGTEAFF.

This rearrangement joins TRBV6-5 to TRBJ2-2; 9 bases map to TRBD2. Trimming removed 1 base from V and 4 bases from J; junction bases left unmatched: 1. CDR1 MNHEY and CDR2 SVGAGI come from the germline V gene. The CDR3 has 15 amino acids. The CDR3 DNA reads TGTGCCAGCAGTTACTTTAGCGGGAGCACCGGGGAGCTGTTTTTT. Translation gives CASSYFSGSTGELFF.

V usage is TRBV28 and J usage is TRBJ2-1, with D tentatively TRBD1 (6 bases). Between the trimmed V and J ends, which lost 6 bases and 0 bases, there was a span of 12 bases. CDR1 and CDR2 from the germline V gene are MDHEN and SYDVKM. The CDR3 totals 15 residues. The CDR3: CASSRDISSYNEQFF. In DNA, the CDR3 is TGTGCCAGCAGCCGGGACATTAGCTCCTACAATGAGCAGTTCTTC.

The rearrangement uses TRBV9 and TRBJ2-2; D not resolved. The CDR3 length is 13 residues. The ends were cut back, 5 bases at V and 6 bases at J, with 11 bases in the middle. The germline gives CDR1 SGDLS, CDR2 YYNGEE. The CDR3 DNA reads TGTGCCAGCAGTCCTCTAGGTGCCGGGGAGCTGTTTTTT. Translated: CASSPLGAGELFF.

Concerning this clone: Sequence at one end of the junction differs from germline and may be a read error. This sequence joins TRBV7-9 and TRBJ1-2; no firm D call. Germline CDR1 is SEHNR and CDR2 is FQNEAQ (reference sequence). The CDR3 consists of 12 residues. CDR3 protein: CASSLARATPNF. The CDR3 DNA reads TGTGCCAGCAGCTTAGCGAGGGCGACCCCCAATTTC.

This rearrangement joins TRBV18 to TRBJ2-7; D may correspond to TRBD1 or TRBD2 (5 bases each). The germline V gene encodes CDR1 KGHSH and CDR2 LQKENI. V lost 3 bases and J 2 bases, leaving 11 bases between the germline ends. CDR3 length: 14 residues. CDR3 in amino acids: CASSPRDGPYEQYF. The CDR3 nucleotides are TGTGCCAGCTCACCTCGGGACGGACCCTACGAGCAGTACTTC. Supplemented by reference TRBV18 and TRBJ2-7, the full variable domain reads NAGVMQNPRHLVRRRGQEARLRCSPMKGHSHVYWYRQLPEEGLKFMVYLQKENIIDESGMPKERFSAEFPKEGPSILRIQQVVRGDSAAYFCASSPRDGPYEQYFGPGTRLTVT.

The rearrangement uses TRBV7-9 and TRBJ2-1; D may be TRBD1 or TRBD2 (5 bases each). The ends were cut back, 1 base at V and 6 bases at J, with 13 bases in the middle. CDR1 SEHNR and CDR2 FQNEAQ come from the germline V gene (reference sequence). The length of the CDR3 is 15 residues. The CDR3 DNA sequence: TGTGCCAGCAGCTTAGGTTCGGGACCGGCCAATGAGCAGTTCTTC. Its protein product is CASSLGSGPANEQFF.

This sequence joins TRBV5-6 and TRBJ2-1, with D possibly TRBD2 on 5 matching bases. This CDR3 spans 13 amino acids. Germline loops: CDR1 SGHDT, CDR2 YYEEEE. The V end lost 0 bases, the J end lost 9 bases, and 10 bases lay between the germline ends. CDR3 residues: CASSLELGTEQFF. The CDR3 DNA reads TGTGCCAGCAGCTTGGAACTAGGTACTGAGCAGTTCTTC.

The sample holds one count of this clone. V and J are TRBV19 and TRBJ2-6; 8 bases line up with TRBD2. Trimming took 6 bases from V and 4 from J; bases not matched to a gene: 17. CDR1 is LNHDA, CDR2 SQIVND, per germline (reference sequence). This CDR3 contains 19 residues. CDR3 sequence reads: CASRELGGRGGSGANVLTF. For the CDR3, the DNA is TGTGCCAGTAGAGAACTGGGAGGTCGGGGGGGCTCCGGGGCCAACGTCCTGACTTTC.

This clone was observed a handful of times. The rearrangement uses TRBV2 and TRBJ1-5; D is unresolved. Per the germline V gene, CDR1 is SNHLY and CDR2 is FYNNEI. The CDR3 length is 11 residues. V was shortened by 4 bases and J by 5 bases, with 3 bases between the two germline ends. In DNA form, the CDR3 reads TGTGCCAGCAGTGCAGATCAGCCCCAGCATTTT. As protein: CASSADQPQHF.

Comments on this clone: A read error may produce the germline difference seen at one junction end. In DNA, the CDR3 is TGCGCCAGCAGCTTTATCAGTGACGCGTACAGTGAGCAGTTCTTC. Its translation is CASSFISDAYSEQFF. This sequence joins TRBV5-1 and TRBJ2-1; D unclear. Germline values: CDR1 SGHRS, CDR2 YFSETQ. The CDR3 consists of 15 residues.

The chain has TRBV29-1 and TRBJ2-1; 9 nucleotides match TRBD2. Germline V lookup: CDR1 SQVTM, CDR2 ANQGSEA. The CDR3 is made up of 15 amino acids. With 4 bases clipped from V and 0 bases from J, the junction kept 4 bases outside the gene matches. DNA of the CDR3: TGCAGCGTTGTGGGGCGGGAGGGCTCCTACAATGAGCAGTTCTTC. This sequence encodes CSVVGREGSYNEQFF.

The chain uses TRBV7-3 and TRBJ2-7, with TRBD2 matching over 8 bases. V lost 2 bases to trimming and J lost 6 bases; unmatched junction nucleotides: 3. The CDR3 covers 13 residues. Germline V gene data show CDR1 as SGHTA and CDR2 as FQGTGA. The chain's CDR3 is CASSLAGGVEQYF. In DNA, the CDR3 is TGTGCCAGCAGCTTAGCGGGAGGCGTCGAGCAGTACTTC. Combining the CDR3 with reference TRBV7-3 and TRBJ2-7 gives the whole variable domain GAGVSQTPSNKVTEKGKYVELRCDPISGHTALYWYRQSLGQGPEFLIYFQGTGAADDSGLPNDRFFAVRPEGSVSTLKIQRTERGDSAVYLCASSLAGGVEQYFGPGTRLTVT.